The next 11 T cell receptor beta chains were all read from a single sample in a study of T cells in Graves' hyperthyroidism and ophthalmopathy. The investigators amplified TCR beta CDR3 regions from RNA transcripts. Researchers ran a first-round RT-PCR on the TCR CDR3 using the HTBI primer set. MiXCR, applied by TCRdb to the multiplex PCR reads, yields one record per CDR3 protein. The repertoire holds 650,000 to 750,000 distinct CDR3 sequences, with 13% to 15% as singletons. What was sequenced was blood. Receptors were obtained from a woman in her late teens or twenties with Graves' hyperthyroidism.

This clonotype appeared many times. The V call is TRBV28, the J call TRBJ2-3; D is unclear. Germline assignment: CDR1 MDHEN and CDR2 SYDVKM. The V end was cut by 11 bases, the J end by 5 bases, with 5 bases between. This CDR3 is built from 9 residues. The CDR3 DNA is TGTGCCGTAGGAGATACGCAGTATTTT. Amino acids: CAVGDTQYF.

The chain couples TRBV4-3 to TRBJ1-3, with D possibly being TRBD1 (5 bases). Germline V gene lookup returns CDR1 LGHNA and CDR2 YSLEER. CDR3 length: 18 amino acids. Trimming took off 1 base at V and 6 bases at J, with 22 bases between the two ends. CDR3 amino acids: CASSQGFRRTRQENTIYF. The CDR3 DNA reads TGCGCCAGCAGCCAAGGCTTTCGAAGGACACGTCAGGAAAACACCATATATTTT.

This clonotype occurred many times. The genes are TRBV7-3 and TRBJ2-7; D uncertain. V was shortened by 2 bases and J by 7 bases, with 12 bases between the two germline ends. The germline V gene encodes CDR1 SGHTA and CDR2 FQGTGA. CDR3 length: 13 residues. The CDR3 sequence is CASSLSPGEEQYF. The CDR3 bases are TGTGCCAGCAGCTTATCCCCTGGTGAGGAGCAGTACTTC.

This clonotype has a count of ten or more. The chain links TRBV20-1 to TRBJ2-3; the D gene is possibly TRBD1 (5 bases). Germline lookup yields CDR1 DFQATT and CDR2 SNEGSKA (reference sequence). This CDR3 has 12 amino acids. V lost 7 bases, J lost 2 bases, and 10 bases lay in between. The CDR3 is CSGGHHTDTQYF. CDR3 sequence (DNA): TGCAGTGGAGGACACCACACAGATACGCAGTATTTT.

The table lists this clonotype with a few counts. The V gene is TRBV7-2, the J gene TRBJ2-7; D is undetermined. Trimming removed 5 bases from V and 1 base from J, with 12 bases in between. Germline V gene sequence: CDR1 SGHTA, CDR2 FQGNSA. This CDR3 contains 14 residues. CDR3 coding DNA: TGTGCCAGCAGCATATCATTCGGGTCCTACGAGCAGTACTTC. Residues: CASSISFGSYEQYF.

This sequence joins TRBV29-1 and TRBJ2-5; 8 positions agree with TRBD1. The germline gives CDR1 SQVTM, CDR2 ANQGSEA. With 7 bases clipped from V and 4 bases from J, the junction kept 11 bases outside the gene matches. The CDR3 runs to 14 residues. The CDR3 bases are TGCAGCGGCCAAAGCGACAGGGGCGGAGAGACCCAGTACTTC. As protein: CSGQSDRGGETQYF.

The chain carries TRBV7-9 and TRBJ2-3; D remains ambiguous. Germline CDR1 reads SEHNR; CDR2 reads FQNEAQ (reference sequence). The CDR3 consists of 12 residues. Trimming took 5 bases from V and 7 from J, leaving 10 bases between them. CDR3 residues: CASSPRLNTQYF. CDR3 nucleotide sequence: TGTGCCAGCAGCCCACGGCTAAATACGCAGTATTTT. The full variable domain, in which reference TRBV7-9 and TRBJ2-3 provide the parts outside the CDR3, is DTGVSQNPRHKITKRGQNVTFRCDPISEHNRLYWYRQTLGQGPEFLTYFQNEAQLEKSRLLSDRFSAERPKGSFSTLEIQRTEQGDSAMYLCASSPRLNTQYFGPGTRLTVL.

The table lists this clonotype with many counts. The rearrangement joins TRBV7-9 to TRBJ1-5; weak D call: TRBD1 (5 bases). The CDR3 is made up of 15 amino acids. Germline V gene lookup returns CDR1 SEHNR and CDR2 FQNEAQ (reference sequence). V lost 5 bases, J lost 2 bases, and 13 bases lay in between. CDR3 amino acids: CASSRGSGGNQPQHF. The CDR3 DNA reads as TGTGCCAGCAGCCGAGGATCGGGGGGCAATCAGCCCCAGCATTTT.

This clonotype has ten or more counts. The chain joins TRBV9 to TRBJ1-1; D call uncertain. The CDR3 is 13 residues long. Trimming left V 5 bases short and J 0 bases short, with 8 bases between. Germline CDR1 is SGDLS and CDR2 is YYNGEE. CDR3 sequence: CASRPQLNTEAFF. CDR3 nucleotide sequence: TGTGCCAGCAGACCGCAGCTGAACACTGAAGCTTTCTTT.

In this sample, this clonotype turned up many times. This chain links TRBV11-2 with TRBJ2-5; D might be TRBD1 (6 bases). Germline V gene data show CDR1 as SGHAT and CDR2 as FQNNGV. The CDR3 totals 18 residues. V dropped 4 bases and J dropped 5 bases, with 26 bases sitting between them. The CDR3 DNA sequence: TGTGCCAGCAGCTCTTTGACAGGAGCGATTGTCGGCACGGAGACCCAGTACTTC. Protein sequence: CASSSLTGAIVGTETQYF.

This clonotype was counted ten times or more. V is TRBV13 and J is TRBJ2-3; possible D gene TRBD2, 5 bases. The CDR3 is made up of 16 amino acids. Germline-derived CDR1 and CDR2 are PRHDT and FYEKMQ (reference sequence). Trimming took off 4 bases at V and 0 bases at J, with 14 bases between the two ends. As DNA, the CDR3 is TGTGCCAGCAGCTATGGTAGGACTTCTAGCACAGATACGCAGTATTTT. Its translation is CASSYGRTSSTDTQYF.